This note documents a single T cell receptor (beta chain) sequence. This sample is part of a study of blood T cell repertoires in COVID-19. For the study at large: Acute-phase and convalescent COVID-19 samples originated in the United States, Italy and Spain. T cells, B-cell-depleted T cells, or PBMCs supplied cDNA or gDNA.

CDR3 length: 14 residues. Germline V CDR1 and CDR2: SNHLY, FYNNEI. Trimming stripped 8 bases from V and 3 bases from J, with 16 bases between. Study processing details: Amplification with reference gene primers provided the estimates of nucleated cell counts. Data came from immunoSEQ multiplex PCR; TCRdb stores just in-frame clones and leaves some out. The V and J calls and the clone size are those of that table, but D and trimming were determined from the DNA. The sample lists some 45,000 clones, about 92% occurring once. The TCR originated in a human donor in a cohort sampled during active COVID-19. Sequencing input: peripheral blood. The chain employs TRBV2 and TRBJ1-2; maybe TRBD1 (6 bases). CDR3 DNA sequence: TGTGCCAGCCTCAGCGGACAGTTCCACTATGGCTACACCTTC. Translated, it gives CASLSGQFHYGYTF.